Following are 32 T cell receptor beta chains from one sample sequenced in a study of post-analysis software for immune sequencing data. Study-level points and caveats: A handful of TRBV segments were significantly more frequent in patients than in controls. TRBV5-6, TRBV5-1 and TRBV20-1 were among these segments.

Unique molecular identifiers were built into the TCR beta cDNA libraries. TCRdb re-called the PCR reads with MiXCR, one entry per CDR3 protein. The sample holds more than 350,000 distinct CDR3 sequences; 30% to 45% are singletons and the top ten take around 8%. Their antigen targets remain unknown. Sequenced material: blood. All receptors come from a girl aged 2 to 10 with multiple sclerosis.

This clonotype was counted between two and nine times. The gene calls are TRBV4-1 and TRBJ2-7; D perhaps matches TRBD1 (5 bases). Per the germline V gene, CDR1 is MGHRA and CDR2 is YSYEKL. V was shortened by 2 bases and J by 5 bases, with 16 bases between the two germline ends. The CDR3 is 15 amino acids. CDR3 nucleotides: TGCGCCAGCAGCCAACAAGGACACCTCATGGACGAGCAGTACTTC. This gives the protein CASSQQGHLMDEQYF.

This chain connects TRBV28 to TRBJ1-2; D may be TRBD1 (5 bases). The CDR3 has 15 residues. Germline V gene data show CDR1 as MDHEN and CDR2 as SYDVKM. Trimming removed 3 bases from V and 8 bases from J, with 19 bases in between. CDR3 bases: TGTGCCAGCAGTTTGGATGGGGCGGTGATTACGGGCTACACCTTC. Translation: CASSLDGAVITGYTF.

V is TRBV6-5 and J is TRBJ2-3; TRBD2 matches 7 bases. The germline V gene encodes CDR1 MNHEY and CDR2 SVGAGI. The CDR3 totals 16 residues. V was pared by 10 bases and J by 2 bases, with 15 bases of the junction left unmatched. The CDR3 loop reads CATSTRAGVNTDTQYF. CDR3 DNA sequence: TGTGCCACATCGACCAGGGCGGGGGTCAACACAGATACGCAGTATTTT.

This chain uses TRBV7-9 with TRBJ1-4; D gene unclear. This CDR3 spans 12 amino acids. Looked up from germline, CDR1 is SEHNR and CDR2 is FQNEAQ (reference sequence). V shed 1 base and J shed 8 bases, with 5 bases lying between them. The CDR3 region is CASSLGSEKLFF. The CDR3 DNA reads TGTGCCAGCAGCTTAGGTTCGGAAAAACTGTTTTTT.

This clonotype was counted ten times or more. This rearrangement joins TRBV29-1 to TRBJ2-5, with D unresolved. Germline lookup yields CDR1 SQVTM and CDR2 ANQGSEA. This CDR3 comprises 10 residues. V was trimmed by 7 bases and J by 3 bases, leaving 6 bases between them. CDR3 residues: CSGNKETQYF. For the CDR3, the DNA is TGCAGCGGCAACAAAGAGACCCAGTACTTC. Based on the CDR3 plus reference TRBV29-1 and TRBJ2-5, the full variable domain is SAVISQKPSRDICQRGTSLTIQCQVDSQVTMMFWYRQQPGQSLTLIATANQGSEATYESGFVIDKFPISRPNLTFSTLTVSNMSPEDSSIYLCSGNKETQYFGPGTRLLVL.

This clonotype was counted between two and nine times. The chain has TRBV19 and TRBJ2-5; no definite D call. Between the trimmed V and J ends, which lost 6 bases and 2 bases, there was a span of 10 bases. The CDR3 sequence is 13 residues long. Germline V gene lookup returns CDR1 LNHDA and CDR2 SQIVND (reference sequence). The CDR3 sequence: CASRPPNQETQYF. The CDR3 region has the DNA TGTGCCAGTAGACCACCGAATCAAGAGACCCAGTACTTC. The whole variable domain, filled in from reference TRBV19 and TRBJ2-5, reads DGGITQSPKYLFRKEGQNVTLSCEQNLNHDAMYWYRQDPGQGLRLIYYSQIVNDFQKGDIAEGYSVSREKKESFPLTVTSAQKNPTAFYLCASRPPNQETQYFGPGTRLLVL.

The V call is TRBV2, the J call TRBJ2-1, with D perhaps given as TRBD1 or TRBD2 (6 bases each). This CDR3 is 14 amino acids long. V lost 4 bases to trimming and J lost 3 bases, with 10 bases between them. CDR1 SNHLY and CDR2 FYNNEI come from the germline V gene. The CDR3 nucleotides are TGTGCCAGCAGTGGCAGGGGACTCTACAATGAGCAGTTCTTC. Its translation: CASSGRGLYNEQFF. The full variable domain, its missing parts supplied by reference TRBV2 and TRBJ2-1, is EPEVTQTPSHQVTQMGQEVILRCVPISNHLYFYWYRQILGQKVEFLVSFYNNEISEKSEIFDDQFSVERPDGSNFTLKIRSTKLEDSAMYFCASSGRGLYNEQFFGPGTRLTVL.

There are a few counts of this clonotype. The genes are TRBV7-6 and TRBJ2-1; the D gene is possibly TRBD1 (6 bases). Germline loops: CDR1 SGHVS, CDR2 FNYEAQ. V shed 5 bases and J shed 4 bases, with 12 bases lying between them. The CDR3 has 14 amino acids. The CDR3 region is CASSPDRIYNEQFF. CDR3 nucleotide sequence: TGTGCCAGCAGCCCCGACAGGATATACAATGAGCAGTTCTTC.

This clonotype was observed a handful of times. CDR3 sequence reads: CASSYGRDEQYF. CDR3 nucleotide sequence: TGTGCCAGCAGTTACGGCCGGGACGAGCAGTACTTC. This sequence joins TRBV6-6 and TRBJ2-5, with unresolved D. The J call may be in error: the DNA end matches TRBJ2-7 better. The CDR3 spans 12 residues. The germline CDR1 and CDR2 sequences are MNHNY and SVGAGI (reference sequence).

CDR3 amino acids: CASRFTGGFISNQPQHF. The CDR3 nucleotides are TGTGCCAGCAGGTTCACAGGGGGCTTTATTAGCAATCAGCCCCAGCATTTT. V gene TRBV28 combines with J gene TRBJ1-5; 9 nucleotides align to TRBD1. This CDR3 region has 17 residues. The germline V gene encodes CDR1 MDHEN and CDR2 SYDVKM. V shed 6 bases and J 0 bases; nucleotides not matched to a gene: 9.

The genes are TRBV6-5 and TRBJ2-3, with D perhaps TRBD1 or TRBD2 (6 bases each). From germline, CDR1 is MNHEY and CDR2 SVGAGI. Between the trimmed V and J ends, which lost 6 bases and 0 bases, there was a span of 10 bases. CDR3 length: 14 residues. CDR3 region: CASSWGASTDTQYF. For the CDR3, the DNA is TGTGCCAGCAGCTGGGGGGCTAGCACAGATACGCAGTATTTT.

The chain joins TRBV12-3 or TRBV12-4 to TRBJ1-4; D is unresolved. V lost 3 bases to trimming and J lost 6 bases, with 8 bases between them. CDR3 length: 13 amino acids. For the CDR3, the DNA is TGTGCCAGCAGTTTTTTGGGATATGAAAAACTGTTTTTT. Residues: CASSFLGYEKLFF.

This clonotype occurred a few times. This chain joins TRBV12-3 or TRBV12-4 and TRBJ2-1; TRBD2 matches 8 bases. With 6 bases clipped from V and 2 bases from J, the junction kept 3 bases outside the gene matches. CDR3 length equals 14 residues. The CDR3 nucleotides read TGTGCCAGCAGGCGGGGGGACCCCTACAATGAGCAGTTCTTC. This codes for CASRRGDPYNEQFF.

V gene TRBV7-2 combines with J gene TRBJ1-2, with 7 bases identical to TRBD1. V trimming: 2 bases; J trimming: 8 bases; junction bases outside the gene matches: 5. The CDR3 is made up of 13 amino acids. CDR1 and CDR2 (germline): SGHTA, FQGNSA. In DNA, the CDR3 is TGTGCCAGCAGCTTAAGGGGGCTGGGAGGCTACACCTTC. It is translated as CASSLRGLGGYTF. Complete variable domain (other parts from reference TRBV7-2 and TRBJ1-2): GAGVSQSPSNKVTEKGKDVELRCDPISGHTALYWYRQSLGQGLEFLIYFQGNSAPDKSGLPSDRFSAERTGGSVSTLTIQRTQQEDSAVYLCASSLRGLGGYTFGSGTRLTVV.

The V gene is TRBV29-1, the J gene TRBJ1-1, with TRBD1 identical over 9 bases. Germline V gene lookup returns CDR1 SQVTM and CDR2 ANQGSEA. This CDR3 has 14 amino acids. V was pared by 6 bases and J by 4 bases, with 9 bases of the junction left unmatched. This CDR3 is CSVGQDRGITEAFF. CDR3 DNA: TGCAGCGTGGGGCAGGACAGGGGTATCACTGAAGCTTTCTTT.

This clonotype was counted only a few times. The V and J genes are TRBV5-1 and TRBJ2-2; D unclear. The CDR3 sequence is 16 residues long. Trimming took off 0 bases at V and 5 bases at J, with 14 bases between the two ends. The germline V gene encodes CDR1 SGHRS and CDR2 YFSETQ. The CDR3 DNA reads as TGCGCCAGCAGCTTGGCGAGTGCCGTGGGTACCGGGGAGCTGTTTTTT. It codes for CASSLASAVGTGELFF.

The rearrangement joins TRBV3-1 to TRBJ1-1; maybe TRBD1 (5 bases). CDR1 is LGHDT and CDR2 is YNNKEL in the germline V gene (reference sequence). The ends were cut back, 1 base at V and 10 bases at J, with 10 bases in the middle. This CDR3 contains 12 residues. The CDR3 region has the DNA TGTGCCAGCAGCCAAGGAGTGGGGGGAGCTTTCTTT. This encodes CASSQGVGGAFF.

This rearrangement joins TRBV7-9 to TRBJ2-7; D unclear. Trimming cost V 8 bases and J 2 bases, with 10 bases left between them. The CDR3 spans 12 residues. Germline CDR1 is SEHNR and CDR2 is FQNEAQ (reference sequence). The DNA of the CDR3 is TGTGCCAGCGCCCGCGGAACCTACGAGCAGTACTTC. This codes for CASARGTYEQYF. Using reference TRBV7-9 and TRBJ2-7 for the parts outside the CDR3, the full variable domain is DTGVSQNPRHKITKRGQNVTFRCDPISEHNRLYWYRQTLGQGPEFLTYFQNEAQLEKSRLLSDRFSAERPKGSFSTLEIQRTEQGDSAMYLCASARGTYEQYFGPGTRLTVT.

This chain uses TRBV2 with TRBJ1-5; D is unclear. With 4 bases removed from V and 4 bases from J, the gap between germline ends came to 11 bases. This CDR3 is built from 14 residues. Germline CDR1 SNHLY, CDR2 FYNNEI. The CDR3 loop is CASSVRTGNQPQHF. The CDR3 DNA reads TGTGCCAGCAGTGTCAGGACGGGGAATCAGCCCCAGCATTTT.

This clonotype occurred once. V gene TRBV9 combines with J gene TRBJ1-1; D is unclear. The CDR3 is 12 amino acids. Germline CDR1 SGDLS, CDR2 YYNGEE. Trimming took off 4 bases at V and 10 bases at J, with 14 bases between the two ends. The CDR3 loop reads CASSPTPEGAFF. CDR3 nucleotide sequence: TGTGCCAGCAGCCCGACCCCGGAGGGAGCTTTCTTT.

V is TRBV27 and J is TRBJ1-5; D is unclear. Trimming stripped 5 bases from V and 8 bases from J, with 10 bases between. Germline assignment: CDR1 MNHEY and CDR2 SMNVEV (reference sequence). The CDR3 totals 12 residues. The CDR3 loop reads CASSPSLEPQHF. CDR3 nucleotide sequence: TGTGCCAGCAGTCCCTCGTTAGAGCCCCAGCATTTT.

The genes are TRBV3-1 and TRBJ1-4; 7 bases match TRBD1. Germline values: CDR1 LGHDT, CDR2 YNNKEL (reference sequence). CDR3 size: 15 residues. V shed 0 bases and J 7 bases; nucleotides not matched to a gene: 5. In DNA form, the CDR3 reads TGTGCCAGCAGCCAAGAAGGGGGCGCAAGTGAAAAACTGTTTTTT. As protein: CASSQEGGASEKLFF.

The V gene is TRBV12-3 or TRBV12-4, the J gene TRBJ2-4; a possible D gene is TRBD1 (7 bases). The length of the CDR3 is 17 residues. Trimming stripped 7 bases from V and 3 bases from J, with 22 bases between. Here the CDR3 DNA reads TGTGCCAGCAATCCGACAGGGAGGACGGTCGGCAAAAACATTCAGTACTTC. It codes for CASNPTGRTVGKNIQYF.

This clonotype was recorded once. The rearrangement uses TRBV10-3 and TRBJ2-1; 8 bases fit TRBD2. The CDR3 has 15 residues. Germline V lookup: CDR1 ENHRY, CDR2 SYGVKD. V was clipped by 3 bases and J by 1 base; unmatched bases: 2. The CDR3 reads CAISEASGSYNEQFF. The CDR3 DNA reads TGTGCCATCAGTGAAGCTAGCGGGTCCTACAATGAGCAGTTCTTC.

The chain joins TRBV28 to TRBJ1-4, with a weak D call TRBD1 (5 bases). The CDR3 spans 16 residues. CDR1 and CDR2 (germline): MDHEN, SYDVKM. The germline V and J ends were trimmed by 6 bases and 8 bases, with 22 bases remaining between them. The CDR3 DNA reads TGTGCCAGCAGACCAATGCGGGGGGGAGGGAAAGAAAAACTGTTTTTT. It translates to CASRPMRGGGKEKLFF.

The chain carries TRBV7-2 and TRBJ2-1; D perhaps matches TRBD2 (5 bases). Germline assignment: CDR1 SGHTA and CDR2 FQGNSA. The V end lost 3 bases, the J end lost 13 bases, and 10 bases lay between the germline ends. The CDR3 has 11 amino acids. As DNA, the CDR3 is TGTGCCAGCAGCTTTTCGGGATCCCAGTTCTTC. Translation gives CASSFSGSQFF.

This clonotype was observed a handful of times. V usage is TRBV28 and J usage is TRBJ2-7, with a weak D call TRBD2 (6 bases). Per the germline V gene, CDR1 is MDHEN and CDR2 is SYDVKM. V was clipped by 4 bases and J by 2 bases, with 12 bases between them. CDR3 size: 14 residues. The DNA of the CDR3 is TGTGCCAGCAGTTCTAAACTAGCCCCCTACGAGCAGTACTTC. Residues: CASSSKLAPYEQYF.

This clonotype was seen more than once but under ten times. The chain employs TRBV7-8 and TRBJ2-3; D is uncertain. The CDR3 contains 17 residues. Germline CDR1 SGHVS, CDR2 FQNEAQ. V lost 2 bases and J 2 bases, leaving 17 bases between the germline ends. The CDR3 DNA sequence: TGTGCCAGCAGCTTATCCTCGGGTAGTTACTCCACAGATACGCAGTATTTT. Its protein is CASSLSSGSYSTDTQYF. Full variable domain (remainder filled in from reference TRBV7-8 and TRBJ2-3): GAGVSQSPRYKVAKRGQDVALRCDPISGHVSLFWYQQALGQGPEFLTYFQNEAQLDKSGLPSDRFFAERPEGSVSTLKIQRTQQEDSAVYLCASSLSSGSYSTDTQYFGPGTRLTVL.

The CDR3: CSARRASGGVEQFF. The CDR3 nucleotides are TGCAGTGCTCGCCGCGCTAGCGGGGGGGTTGAGCAGTTCTTC. The chain employs TRBV20-1 and TRBJ2-1; 12 nucleotides align to TRBD2. V lost 5 bases to trimming and J lost 9 bases; unmatched junction nucleotides: 8. Germline V gives CDR1 DFQATT, CDR2 SNEGSKA (reference sequence). The CDR3 is 14 amino acids.

This clonotype was detected only a few times. J is TRBJ2-7 and V is TRBV5-1; D is unclear. Germline V lookup: CDR1 SGHRS, CDR2 YFSETQ. This CDR3 contains 10 residues. Trimming removed 2 bases from V and 5 bases from J, with 2 bases in between. This CDR3 is CASSFHEQYF. The CDR3 nucleotides are TGCGCCAGCAGCTTCCACGAGCAGTACTTC.

The chain carries TRBV12-3 or TRBV12-4 and TRBJ2-2; 9 bases are shared with TRBD2. The ends lost 6 bases at V and 2 bases at J; junction bases unmatched: 4. CDR3 size: 15 residues. The CDR3 loop is CASRASGANTGELFF. In nucleotides, the CDR3 is TGTGCCAGCAGGGCTAGCGGGGCTAACACCGGGGAGCTGTTTTTT.

The table lists this clonotype with a few counts. This rearrangement joins TRBV5-1 to TRBJ2-3; 8 bases agree with TRBD1. Germline CDR1 and CDR2: SGHRS and YFSETQ. The length of the CDR3 is 14 residues. After removal of 4 bases from V and 2 bases from J, the junction contained 3 bases not matched to a gene. The CDR3 nucleotides read TGCGCCAGCAGCACGGACAGGGTCACAGATACGCAGTATTTT. Protein product: CASSTDRVTDTQYF.